This T cell receptor (beta chain) was identified during a study of T cell responses to AZD1222 COVID-19 vaccine. To note about this clone: Its antigen is still unknown.

Profiling relied on immunoSEQ multiplex PCR, and the TCRdb table lists in-frame clones only, not all of them. The repertoire holds about 120,000 clones, about 92% seen once, with approximately 5.1% in the top ten. The study's findings and limits: Recipients of AZD1222 seropositive at baseline numbered only 5 to 7. Repertoire sampling was restricted to post-peak T cell response timepoints.

V was clipped by 6 bases and J by 5 bases; unmatched bases: 19. The CDR3 runs 19 residues. The V gene's germline CDR1 is SGHVS and CDR2 FNYEAQ. The receptor was isolated from an adult who received the AZD1222 COVID-19 vaccine. V is TRBV7-6 and J is TRBJ2-2, with 9 bases aligning to TRBD2. The sequenced sample was peripheral blood, obtained 28 days after the second AZD1222 dose. The CDR3 is CASSRGPSGAGSGTGELFF. CDR3 DNA: TGTGCCAGCAGTCGAGGGCCTAGCGGGGCTGGAAGCGGGACCGGGGAGCTGTTTTTT.